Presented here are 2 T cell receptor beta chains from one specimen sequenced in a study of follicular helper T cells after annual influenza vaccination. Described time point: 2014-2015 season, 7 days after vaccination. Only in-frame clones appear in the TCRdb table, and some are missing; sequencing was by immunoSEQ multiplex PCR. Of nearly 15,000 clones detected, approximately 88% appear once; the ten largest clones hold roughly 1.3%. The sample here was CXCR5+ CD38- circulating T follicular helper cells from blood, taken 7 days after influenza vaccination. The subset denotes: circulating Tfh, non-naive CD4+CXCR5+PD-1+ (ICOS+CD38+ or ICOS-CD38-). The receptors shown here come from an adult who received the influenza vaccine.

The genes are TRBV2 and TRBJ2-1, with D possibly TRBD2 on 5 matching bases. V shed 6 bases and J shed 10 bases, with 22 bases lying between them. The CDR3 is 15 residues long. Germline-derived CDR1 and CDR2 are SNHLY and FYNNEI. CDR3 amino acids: CASSRDYLTLEEQFF. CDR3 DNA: TGTGCCAGCAGCCGTGACTACCTCACTCTTGAAGAGCAGTTCTTC.

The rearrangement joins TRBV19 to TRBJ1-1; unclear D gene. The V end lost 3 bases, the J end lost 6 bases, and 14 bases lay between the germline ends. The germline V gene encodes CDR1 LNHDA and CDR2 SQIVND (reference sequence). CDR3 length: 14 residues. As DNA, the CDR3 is TGTGCCAGTAGTATCCCCAGGTCCGGCTCTGAAGCTTTCTTT. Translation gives CASSIPRSGSEAFF.